This T cell receptor beta chain was obtained from a study of siplizumab effects on memory and regulatory T cells. Here immunoSEQ multiplex PCR was the method, and the copy in TCRdb shows in-frame clones only, minus some. The data contain about 100,000 clones, approximately 92% of them singletons. The TCR was taken from a human donor in good health. Material for sequencing was CD4+ T cells sorted from blood.

CDR3 nucleotide sequence: TGTGCCAGCGGCCTAGCGGGGCAAGAGACCCAGTACTTC. It codes for CASGLAGQETQYF. V usage is TRBV2 and J usage is TRBJ2-5; 9 bases agree with TRBD2. V lost 8 bases and J lost 2; bases outside the gene matches: 3. Germline-derived CDR1 and CDR2 are SNHLY and FYNNEI. The CDR3 is 13 amino acids.